This TCR beta chain was recovered during a study of CD8 T cells in ankylosing spondylitis. Study-level points and caveats: Past studies reported some motif variants in reactive arthritis synovial fluid and blood. Made up of eight or nine highly homologous variants, a TCR beta motif appeared characteristic of ankylosing spondylitis blood.

TCRdb reprocessed the 5' RACE reads with MiXCR, giving one entry per CDR3 protein. The data contain 150,000 to 200,000 distinct CDR3 sequences, roughly 13% of them seen just once; the ten biggest clones take up 16%. This CDR3 has 15 amino acids. Trimming took off 3 bases at V and 2 bases at J, with 14 bases between the two ends. CDR1 and CDR2 (germline): SGDLS, YYNGEE. About this clonotype itself: Antigen: not known.

This receptor was identified in a male donor with ankylosing spondylitis or in good health (not recorded which). V gene TRBV9 combines with J gene TRBJ1-2; D possibly corresponds to TRBD1 (5 bases). Sequencing used blood, either unsorted or a sorted T cell fraction (not recorded which). The CDR3 DNA is TGTGCCAGCAGCGCTCCTGGGGCAGTAAACTATGGCTACACCTTC. Amino acid sequence: CASSAPGAVNYGYTF.